This T cell receptor (beta chain) was identified during a study of blood T cell repertoires in COVID-19. Study as a whole: The United States, Italy and Spain provided the acute and convalescent COVID-19 samples. PBMCs, B-cell-depleted T cells, or T cells provided the cDNA or gDNA that made up the material.

Under the authors' procedure: Nucleated cell number was recorded as an estimate derived from reference gene primer amplification. Profiled with immunoSEQ multiplex PCR; TCRdb holds only in-frame clones, not every one. V and J calls plus clone size are reproduced from that table; the DNA served to infer D and trimming. Seen here are 55,000 to 80,000 clones, over 65% observed once, and the top ten hold about 20%. Trimming shortened V by 2 bases and J by 4 bases, and 9 bases separated the two germline ends. This CDR3 contains 13 residues. CDR1 GTSNPN and CDR2 SVGIG come from the germline V gene (reference sequence).

The J gene is TRBJ1-5, the V gene TRBV30, with D unclear. The sequenced material came from peripheral blood. The sequence derives from a woman aged 80 or older with acute or convalescent COVID-19. CDR3: CAWSPQWNQPQHF. The CDR3 nucleotides read TGTGCCTGGAGTCCTCAGTGGAATCAGCCCCAGCATTTT.